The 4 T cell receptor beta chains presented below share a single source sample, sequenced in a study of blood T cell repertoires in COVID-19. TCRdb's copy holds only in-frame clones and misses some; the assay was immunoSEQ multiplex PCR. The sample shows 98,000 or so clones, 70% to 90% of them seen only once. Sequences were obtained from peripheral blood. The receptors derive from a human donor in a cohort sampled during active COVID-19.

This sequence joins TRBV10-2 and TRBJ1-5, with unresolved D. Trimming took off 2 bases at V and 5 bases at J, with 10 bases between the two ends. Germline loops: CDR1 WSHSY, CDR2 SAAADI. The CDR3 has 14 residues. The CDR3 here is CASSERGRYQPQHF. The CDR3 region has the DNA TGCGCCAGCAGTGAGCGGGGTCGGTATCAGCCCCAGCATTTT.

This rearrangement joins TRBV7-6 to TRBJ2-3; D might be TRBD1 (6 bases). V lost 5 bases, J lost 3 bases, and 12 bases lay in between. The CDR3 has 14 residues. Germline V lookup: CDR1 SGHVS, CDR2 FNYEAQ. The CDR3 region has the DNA TGTGCCAGCAGCCCCGGGACAACTACAGATACGCAGTATTTT. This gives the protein CASSPGTTTDTQYF.

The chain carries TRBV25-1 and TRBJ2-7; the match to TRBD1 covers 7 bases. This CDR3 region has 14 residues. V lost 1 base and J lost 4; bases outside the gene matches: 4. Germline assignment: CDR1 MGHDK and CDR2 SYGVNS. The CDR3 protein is CASSELEDRYEQYF. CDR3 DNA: TGTGCCAGCAGTGAATTAGAGGACAGGTACGAGCAGTACTTC.

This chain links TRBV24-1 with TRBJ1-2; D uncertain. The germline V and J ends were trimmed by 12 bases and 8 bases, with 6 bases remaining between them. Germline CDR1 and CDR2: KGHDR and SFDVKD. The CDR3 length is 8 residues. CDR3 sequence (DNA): TGTGCCGGCGGAGGCTACACCTTC. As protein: CAGGGYTF.